This T cell receptor (beta chain) was sequenced for a study of T cell changes during pregnancy in multiple sclerosis. The method was immunoSEQ multiplex PCR; TCRdb's version includes in-frame clones alone and lacks a portion of them. The table shows some 87,000 clones, with more than 90% occurring only once. The sample here was peripheral blood, taken in the second trimester of pregnancy. The clonotype originates from a female donor with multiple sclerosis, enrolled in a pregnancy study.

CDR3 protein: CASNFGTGTYEQYF. The CDR3 DNA reads TGTGCCAGCAACTTCGGGACAGGGACCTACGAGCAGTACTTC. The chain uses TRBV28 and TRBJ2-7; 9 bases are a match to TRBD1. V lost 7 bases to trimming and J lost 2 bases; unmatched junction nucleotides: 6. The CDR3 has 14 residues. Germline V gene data show CDR1 as MDHEN and CDR2 as SYDVKM.